Sequencing of this TCR beta chain was carried out in a study of blood T cells in healthy people across ages. Notes on this clonotype: At one boundary the junction diverges from the germline segment, which might be a read error.

For the second PCR, which ran for about 7 to 11 cycles, a sample-barcoded 5' primer and a J-beta primer mix were used. One entry per CDR3 protein, called by TCRdb with MiXCR from the 5' RACE reads. The table includes under 2 million distinct CDR3 sequences, roughly 32% detected once. This CDR3 has 18 residues. Per the germline V gene, CDR1 is SGDLS and CDR2 is YYNGEE. Sequencing used blood. The TCR sequence derives from a woman in her twenties or thirties in good health. The chain employs TRBV9 and TRBJ2-5; D call uncertain. DNA for the CDR3: TGTGCCAACAGCGTAGGTTACCGACGCCAGGACCGCCAAGAGACCCAGTACTTC. As protein: CANSVGYRRQDRQETQYF.